Below, 24 T cell receptor beta chains from the same sample are listed, as sequenced in a study of response to subunit inactivated influenza vaccine. TCRdb analysed the RT-PCR reads with MiXCR anew, one entry per CDR3 protein. The table includes around 600,000 distinct CDR3 sequences, roughly 12% detected once. These same records also appear under a second study, on T cells expressing NK-cell markers. From that study: UMI-tagged 5'RACE template switching yielded the TCR beta cDNA.

The sequencing here drew on PBMCs from blood, taken on the day of vaccination. These receptors were taken from a man aged 45-60 years who received an inactivated influenza vaccine.

This clonotype was observed at least ten times. This chain uses TRBV28 with TRBJ1-4; 7 bases line up with TRBD1. The CDR3 runs 16 residues. Germline CDR1 and CDR2: MDHEN and SYDVKM. The ends lost 2 bases at V and 2 bases at J; junction bases unmatched: 5. CDR3 DNA sequence: TGTGCCAGCAGTTTAGTGGGGACAGCGACTAATGAAAAACTGTTTTTT. It specifies CASSLVGTATNEKLFF.

The genes are TRBV25-1 and TRBJ1-3; no definite D call. The CDR3 spans 15 residues. Germline loops: CDR1 MGHDK, CDR2 SYGVNS. V was clipped by 2 bases and J by 0 bases, with 8 bases between them. The CDR3 is CASSEDSISGNTIYF. The CDR3 nucleotides read TGTGCCAGCAGTGAAGATTCCATCTCTGGAAACACCATATATTTT.

The V gene is TRBV5-4, the J gene TRBJ2-2, with 8 bases fitting TRBD2. The V gene end was trimmed by 6 bases and the J gene end by 0 bases; junction bases not matched to a gene: 7. From germline, CDR1 is SGHNT and CDR2 YYREEE (reference sequence). The CDR3 consists of 16 residues. In DNA form, the CDR3 reads TGTGCCAGCACCGGGGGGGGGACACCGAACACCGGGGAGCTGTTTTTT. This gives the protein CASTGGGTPNTGELFF.

This clonotype appeared a few times. V gene TRBV5-1 combines with J gene TRBJ2-7; D is possibly TRBD1 or TRBD2 (5 bases each). Germline assignment: CDR1 SGHRS and CDR2 YFSETQ. The CDR3 runs to 18 residues. The ends were cut back, 0 bases at V and 3 bases at J, with 22 bases in the middle. DNA of the CDR3: TGCGCCAGCAGCTTGGGTACAGGACTGCGAGACCAAAACTACGAGCAGTACTTC. It is translated as CASSLGTGLRDQNYEQYF.

This clonotype was recorded a few times. The chain joins TRBV28 to TRBJ1-5, with D hard to call. CDR3 length: 11 amino acids. V lost 9 bases, J lost 0 bases, and 3 bases lay in between. The germline V gene encodes CDR1 MDHEN and CDR2 SYDVKM. The CDR3 bases are TGTGCCAGTTATAGCAATCAGCCCCAGCATTTT. Its translation is CASYSNQPQHF.

In its sample, this clonotype was seen a few times. The V call is TRBV18, the J call TRBJ2-1, with 12 bases identical to TRBD1. CDR1 is KGHSH, CDR2 LQKENI, per germline. The junction had 8 bases not matched to a gene; V was cut back by 0 bases and J by 8 bases. The CDR3 length is 17 residues. As DNA, the CDR3 is TGTGCCAGCTCACCACCACTTGTGGGACAGGGGGCGTATGAGCAGTTCTTC. This codes for CASSPPLVGQGAYEQFF.

This clonotype was observed a handful of times. The genes are TRBV5-1 and TRBJ2-1; TRBD1 or TRBD2 may be the D gene (6 bases each). The CDR3 is 15 amino acids. The V gene's germline CDR1 is SGHRS and CDR2 YFSETQ. Between the trimmed V and J ends, which lost 4 bases and 7 bases, there was a span of 18 bases. The CDR3: CASSAGQSSRNEQFF. CDR3 bases: TGCGCCAGCAGCGCGGGACAAAGCAGCCGAAATGAGCAGTTCTTC. The full variable domain, its missing parts supplied by reference TRBV5-1 and TRBJ2-1, is KAGVTQTPRYLIKTRGQQVTLSCSPISGHRSVSWYQQTPGQGLQFLFEYFSETQRNKGNFPGRFSGRQFSNSRSEMNVSTLELGDSALYLCASSAGQSSRNEQFFGPGTRLTVL.

Only a few counts were recorded for this clonotype. The chain combines TRBV11-2 with TRBJ2-5, with D possibly matching TRBD2 (5 bases). Trimming removed 4 bases from V and 5 bases from J, with 20 bases in between. The germline V gene encodes CDR1 SGHAT and CDR2 FQNNGV. The CDR3 is 16 amino acids. The CDR3 DNA is TGTGCCAGCAGCTCCCTAAACCTACGGGATGGGGAGACCCAGTACTTC. Protein sequence: CASSSLNLRDGETQYF.

This clonotype was counted at least ten times. The chain is built from TRBV20-1 and TRBJ1-4; D gene unclear. CDR1 and CDR2 from the germline V gene are DFQATT and SNEGSKA (reference sequence). CDR3 length: 13 amino acids. Trimming took 3 bases from V and 4 from J, leaving 9 bases between them. The CDR3 DNA reads as TGCAGTGCTAGTAAGGCAGTTAATGAAAAACTGTTTTTT. Amino acid sequence: CSASKAVNEKLFF.

This clonotype was counted between two and nine times. This chain links TRBV18 with TRBJ1-5; D uncertain. The CDR3 length is 13 residues. Trimming took 3 bases from V and 11 from J, leaving 14 bases between them. From germline, CDR1 is KGHSH and CDR2 LQKENI. In nucleotides, the CDR3 is TGTGCCAGCTCACCGAACGACGGAAAAACCCAGCATTTT. Protein product: CASSPNDGKTQHF.

In its sample, this clonotype was seen a few times. The chain carries TRBV4-2 and TRBJ2-7; 7 positions agree with TRBD2. The junction had 6 bases not matched to a gene; V was cut back by 0 bases and J by 4 bases. This CDR3 has 15 amino acids. Germline loops: CDR1 LGHNA, CDR2 YNFKEQ. The CDR3 here is CASSQERTRQYEQYF. As DNA, the CDR3 is TGTGCCAGCAGCCAAGAACGGACTAGGCAGTACGAGCAGTACTTC.

The table lists this clonotype with a few counts. This chain links TRBV3-1 with TRBJ1-1, with D uncertain. The CDR3 has 14 amino acids. The ends were cut back, 2 bases at V and 5 bases at J, with 12 bases in the middle. Germline V gene data show CDR1 as LGHDT and CDR2 as YNNKEL (reference sequence). DNA for the CDR3: TGTGCCAGCAGCCAATCCTCGGGGAGGACTGAAGCTTTCTTT. Translation: CASSQSSGRTEAFF.

The genes are TRBV6-1 and TRBJ2-1; D is perhaps TRBD2 (6 bases). The CDR3 has 13 residues. CDR1 is MNHNS, CDR2 SASEGT, per germline. V lost 6 bases, J lost 6 bases, and 12 bases lay in between. In DNA form, the CDR3 reads TGTGCCAGCAGGGGGGGTACGCGCAATGAGCAGTTCTTC. It translates to CASRGGTRNEQFF.

V and J are TRBV15 and TRBJ2-3; 7 bases are shared with TRBD2. There are 14 residues in the CDR3. With V trimmed by 6 bases and J by 1 base, 4 bases remained unmatched. CDR1 LNHNV and CDR2 YYDKDF come from the germline V gene (reference sequence). This CDR3 reads CATRSSGGTDTQYF. CDR3 bases: TGTGCCACCAGGTCCAGCGGGGGCACAGATACGCAGTATTTT.

The CDR3, as DNA: TGTGCCAGCAGCTTAGTTCCAGAATATAATTCACCCCTCCACTTT. It encodes CASSLVPEYNSPLHF. The chain is built from TRBV7-2 and TRBJ1-6; no clear D gene. This CDR3 is 15 amino acids long. V was clipped by 1 base and J by 4 bases, with 8 bases between them. Per the germline V gene, CDR1 is SGHTA and CDR2 is FQGNSA.

In its sample, this clonotype was seen a few times. The genes are TRBV3-1 and TRBJ2-3; 7 bases match TRBD1. The V segment lost 3 bases and the J segment 1 base; nucleotides outside the gene matches: 4. The CDR3 covers 15 residues. Per the germline V gene, CDR1 is LGHDT and CDR2 is YNNKEL (reference sequence). The CDR3 region is CASSQRTGGTDTQYF. CDR3 nucleotide sequence: TGTGCCAGCAGCCAGAGGACAGGTGGCACAGATACGCAGTATTTT.

Notes on this clonotype: It may be a read error: a sequence one base away is much more abundant. This chain connects TRBV18 to TRBJ2-7; D unclear. The CDR3 contains 13 residues. Germline V CDR1 and CDR2: KGHSH, LQKENI. The CDR3 nucleotides read TGTACCAGCTCACCAGATAACGCCTACGAGCAGTACTTC. It is translated as CTSSPDNAYEQYF.

The CDR3 DNA is TGTGCCAGCAGCCTCCCATCGACAGGACTCAATGAGCAGTTCTTC. This gives the protein CASSLPSTGLNEQFF. The genes are TRBV5-5 and TRBJ2-1; TRBD1 is a possible D gene (6 bases). Between the trimmed V and J ends, which lost 4 bases and 6 bases, there was a span of 17 bases. The CDR3 runs 15 residues. The germline gives CDR1 SGHKS, CDR2 YYEKEE (reference sequence). Looking up the rest from reference TRBV5-5 and TRBJ2-1 gives the full variable domain: DAGVTQSPTHLIKTRGQQVTLRCSPISGHKSVSWYQQVLGQGPQFIFQYYEKEERGRGNFPDRFSARQFPNYSSELNVNALLLGDSALYLCASSLPSTGLNEQFFGPGTRLTVL.

The genes are TRBV7-2 and TRBJ2-1; D is ambiguous. Germline CDR1 is SGHTA and CDR2 is FQGNSA. CDR3 length equals 14 residues. The V end lost 3 bases, the J end lost 2 bases, and 8 bases lay between the germline ends. CDR3 bases: TGTGCCAGCAGCTTTGAGGAAACCTACAATGAGCAGTTCTTC. Translated: CASSFEETYNEQFF.

This clonotype was counted at least ten times. The genes are TRBV29-1 and TRBJ2-3; 13 bases fit TRBD2. From germline, CDR1 is SQVTM and CDR2 ANQGSEA. V lost 4 bases to trimming and J lost 6 bases; unmatched junction nucleotides: 4. This CDR3 is 14 amino acids long. For the CDR3, the DNA is TGCAGCGTTGGAATGACTAGCGGGGGGGATACGCAGTATTTT. As protein: CSVGMTSGGDTQYF.

This clonotype showed up just a few times. The chain carries TRBV7-2 and TRBJ1-2, with TRBD1 matching over 9 bases. CDR3 length: 17 residues. V shed 5 bases and J 4 bases; nucleotides not matched to a gene: 14. Germline V lookup: CDR1 SGHTA, CDR2 FQGNSA. The CDR3 sequence is CASSPRTGASMVYGYTF. The CDR3 bases are TGTGCCAGCAGCCCGCGGACAGGGGCATCTATGGTCTATGGCTACACCTTC.

This clonotype was seen more than once but under ten times. The chain has TRBV19 and TRBJ2-5; TRBD1 might be the D (6 bases). There are 14 residues in the CDR3. Germline lookup yields CDR1 LNHDA and CDR2 SQIVND (reference sequence). Trimming cost V 6 bases and J 5 bases, with 16 bases left between them. The CDR3 is CASRRQDFGETQYF. The CDR3 bases are TGTGCCAGTAGGCGACAGGACTTCGGGGAGACCCAGTACTTC.

This chain uses TRBV7-2 with TRBJ2-3, with 7 bases fitting TRBD2. The CDR3 loop spans 14 amino acids. Germline CDR1 and CDR2: SGHTA and FQGNSA. Trimming at V came to 3 bases and at J to 5 bases, leaving 5 bases not matched to a gene. CDR3 nucleotides: TGTGCCAGCAGCTTTGGCGGGAGTATAGATACGCAGTATTTT. Its translation is CASSFGGSIDTQYF. The whole variable domain, filled in from reference TRBV7-2 and TRBJ2-3, reads GAGVSQSPSNKVTEKGKDVELRCDPISGHTALYWYRQSLGQGLEFLIYFQGNSAPDKSGLPSDRFSAERTGGSVSTLTIQRTQQEDSAVYLCASSFGGSIDTQYFGPGTRLTVL.

This clonotype has only a few counts. The chain joins TRBV2 to TRBJ2-2; D call uncertain. The germline gives CDR1 SNHLY, CDR2 FYNNEI. V lost 8 bases and J 4 bases, leaving 8 bases between the germline ends. This CDR3 region has 12 residues. The CDR3 DNA is TGTGCCAGCCGGGCCTTCACCGGGGAGCTGTTTTTT. It codes for CASRAFTGELFF.